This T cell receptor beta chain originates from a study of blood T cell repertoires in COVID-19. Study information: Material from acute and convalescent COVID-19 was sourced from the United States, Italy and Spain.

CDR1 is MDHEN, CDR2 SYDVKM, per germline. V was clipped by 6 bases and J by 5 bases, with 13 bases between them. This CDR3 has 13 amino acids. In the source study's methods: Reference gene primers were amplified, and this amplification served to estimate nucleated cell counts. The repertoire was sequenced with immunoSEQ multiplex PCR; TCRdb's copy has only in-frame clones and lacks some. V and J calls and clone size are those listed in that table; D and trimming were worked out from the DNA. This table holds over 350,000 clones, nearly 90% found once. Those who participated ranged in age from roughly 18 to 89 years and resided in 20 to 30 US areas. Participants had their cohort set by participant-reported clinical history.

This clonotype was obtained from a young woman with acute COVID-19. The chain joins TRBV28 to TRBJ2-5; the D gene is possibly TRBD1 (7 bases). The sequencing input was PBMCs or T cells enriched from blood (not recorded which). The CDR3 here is CASRTGRSETQYF. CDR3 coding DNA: TGTGCCAGCAGGACAGGGAGGTCGGAGACCCAGTACTTC.